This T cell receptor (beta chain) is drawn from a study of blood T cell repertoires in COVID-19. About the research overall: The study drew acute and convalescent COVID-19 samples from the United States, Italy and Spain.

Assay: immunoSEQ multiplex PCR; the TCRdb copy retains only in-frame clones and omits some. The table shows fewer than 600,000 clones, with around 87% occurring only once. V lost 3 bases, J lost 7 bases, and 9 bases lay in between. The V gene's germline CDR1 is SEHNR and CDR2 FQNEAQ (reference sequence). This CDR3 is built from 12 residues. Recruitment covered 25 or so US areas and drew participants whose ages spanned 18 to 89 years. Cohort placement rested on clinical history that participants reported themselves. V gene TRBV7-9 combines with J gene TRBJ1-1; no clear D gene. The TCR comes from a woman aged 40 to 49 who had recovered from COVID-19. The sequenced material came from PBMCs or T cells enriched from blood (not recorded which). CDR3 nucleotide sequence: TGTGCCAGCAGCTTGCGGGGAGTTGAAGCTTTCTTT. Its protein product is CASSLRGVEAFF.